The 21 T cell receptor beta chains below all came from one sample that was sequenced in a study of T cells in Graves' hyperthyroidism and ophthalmopathy. The CDR3 regions of TCR beta were amplified from RNA transcripts. RT-PCR in the first round (using the HTBI primer set) targeted the TCR CDR3. Via MiXCR, TCRdb re-called the multiplex PCR reads, giving one row per CDR3 protein. Here the sample spans 90,000 to 120,000 distinct CDR3 sequences, about 16% being singletons. The sequenced sample consisted of blood. These receptors all come from a woman between 45 and 60 years old with Graves' hyperthyroidism.

This clonotype has at least ten counts. J is TRBJ1-1 and V is TRBV6-5; D not certain. The CDR3 is 11 residues long. V gave up 2 bases and J gave up 11 bases, with 9 bases separating them. Germline V gene sequence: CDR1 MNHEY, CDR2 SVGAGI. The CDR3 here is CASSYGTRAFF. In DNA form, the CDR3 reads TGTGCCAGCAGTTACGGCACTCGTGCTTTCTTT.

This clonotype was found many times. This chain links TRBV20-1 with TRBJ2-7, with TRBD2 matching over 8 bases. Unmatched junction bases numbered 3, after V lost 6 bases and J lost 2 bases. The CDR3 totals 12 residues. Per the germline V gene, CDR1 is DFQATT and CDR2 is SNEGSKA (reference sequence). DNA for the CDR3: TGCAGTGCGGGGACTAGGGCCTACGAGCAGTACTTC. This codes for CSAGTRAYEQYF.

This clonotype was found many times. The chain links TRBV10-3 to TRBJ1-5; D may be TRBD1 (5 bases). Germline assignment: CDR1 ENHRY and CDR2 SYGVKD. The CDR3 is 15 residues long. The V end lost 4 bases, the J end lost 0 bases, and 10 bases lay between the germline ends. CDR3 residues: CAISVGVNSNQPQHF. CDR3 DNA sequence: TGTGCCATCAGTGTGGGGGTGAATAGCAATCAGCCCCAGCATTTT.

About this clonotype itself: This may arise from a read error, as a much more abundant clone is one base away. The chain combines TRBV4-1 with TRBJ2-5, with unresolved D. The length of the CDR3 is 16 residues. The V gene's germline CDR1 is MGHRA and CDR2 YSYEKL. CDR3 sequence (DNA): TGCACCAGCAGCCCATACGTCGACACGACCCAAGAGACCCAGTACTTC. Protein: CTSSPYVDTTQETQYF.

The V gene is TRBV7-9, the J gene TRBJ2-7, with 7 bases aligning to TRBD2. V shed 6 bases, J shed 2 bases, and the junction held 10 bases outside the gene matches. The CDR3 has 15 amino acids. Looked up from germline, CDR1 is SEHNR and CDR2 is FQNEAQ (reference sequence). The CDR3 sequence: CASRPSLAVPYEQYF. In DNA, the CDR3 is TGTGCCAGCAGACCAAGCCTAGCGGTTCCCTACGAGCAGTACTTC.

In its sample, this clonotype was seen many times. The rearrangement joins TRBV20-1 to TRBJ2-1; 8 bases are shared with TRBD2. Trimming took 0 bases from V and 4 from J; bases not matched to a gene: 5. Germline V lookup: CDR1 DFQATT, CDR2 SNEGSKA (reference sequence). The CDR3 covers 15 residues. The CDR3 coding sequence is TGCAGTGCTAGAGACCCTAGCGGGCCTTACAATGAGCAGTTCTTC. It is translated as CSARDPSGPYNEQFF.

This clonotype was seen ten or more times. The chain is built from TRBV3-1 and TRBJ2-5; D remains ambiguous. This CDR3 region has 11 residues. The germline gives CDR1 LGHDT, CDR2 YNNKEL (reference sequence). V was pared by 1 base and J by 5 bases, with 2 bases between. The CDR3 nucleotides are TGTGCCAGCAGCCAAGGGGAGACCCAGTACTTC. Amino acids: CASSQGETQYF.

This clonotype was seen many times. The rearrangement uses TRBV10-3 and TRBJ2-2, with 8 bases that match TRBD2. The CDR3 covers 16 residues. From germline, CDR1 is ENHRY and CDR2 SYGVKD. Germline trimming cut 8 bases from V and 5 bases from J; bases unmatched to any gene: 13. The chain's CDR3 is CAIGGNAGGRTGELFF. CDR3 sequence (DNA): TGTGCCATCGGGGGGAACGCGGGAGGAAGGACCGGGGAGCTGTTTTTT.

This clonotype was counted at least ten times. The gene calls are TRBV27 and TRBJ2-1; no clear D gene. Germline V gives CDR1 MNHEY, CDR2 SMNVEV (reference sequence). The CDR3 runs to 15 residues. V lost 2 bases, J lost 2 bases, and 10 bases lay in between. Here the CDR3 reads CASSLRAVPYNEQFF. The CDR3 coding sequence is TGTGCCAGCAGTTTACGGGCTGTCCCCTACAATGAGCAGTTCTTC.

This clonotype was seen ten or more times. V gene TRBV4-2 combines with J gene TRBJ2-2, with TRBD2 matching over 10 bases. CDR1 and CDR2 (germline): LGHNA, YNFKEQ. The ends lost 0 bases at V and 3 bases at J; junction bases unmatched: 1. This CDR3 comprises 16 residues. The CDR3 sequence is CASSQEGTSDTGELFF. CDR3 sequence (DNA): TGTGCCAGCAGCCAAGAAGGGACTAGCGACACCGGGGAGCTGTTTTTT.

This clonotype was seen ten or more times. The genes are TRBV5-1 and TRBJ2-5; 10 positions agree with TRBD1. The germline CDR1 and CDR2 sequences are SGHRS and YFSETQ. The CDR3 totals 16 residues. V lost 1 base, J lost 3 bases, and 6 bases stayed unmatched. The CDR3 protein is CASSLRQGAIKETQYF. The CDR3 nucleotides are TGCGCCAGCAGCTTGCGACAGGGGGCGATAAAAGAGACCCAGTACTTC.

As to this clonotype: Possible read error: a much larger clone is one base away. The rearrangement uses TRBV7-9 and TRBJ2-5; D might be TRBD1 (6 bases). The CDR3 extends over 14 amino acids. Germline CDR1 SEHNR, CDR2 FQNEAQ (reference sequence). CDR3 in DNA: TGTGCCAGCAGCTTACCGACAGGACAAGAGGCCCAGTACTTC. As protein: CASSLPTGQEAQYF.

This clonotype was recorded at least ten times. The chain carries TRBV4-2 and TRBJ2-2, with D perhaps matching TRBD1 (5 bases). With 0 bases removed from V and 4 bases from J, the gap between germline ends came to 9 bases. Germline CDR1 is LGHNA and CDR2 is YNFKEQ. The CDR3 has 15 residues. The CDR3 DNA reads as TGTGCCAGCAGCCAAGAAAGTCAGGGCACCGGGGAGCTGTTTTTT. It specifies CASSQESQGTGELFF.

This clonotype was recorded at least ten times. The rearrangement uses TRBV20-1 and TRBJ1-3, with D maybe TRBD1 (5 bases). Trimming left V 3 bases short and J 4 bases short, with 19 bases between. Germline loops: CDR1 DFQATT, CDR2 SNEGSKA (reference sequence). This CDR3 region has 16 residues. The CDR3, as DNA: TGCAGTGCTAGTTTACCGGAGGGGAGCCGAGGAAACACCATATATTTT. Encoded protein: CSASLPEGSRGNTIYF.

This clonotype was seen many times. This chain uses TRBV6-1 with TRBJ2-3; D gene uncertain. V lost 7 bases and J lost 3, with 11 bases in between. This CDR3 is built from 13 residues. Germline V gene sequence: CDR1 MNHNS, CDR2 SASEGT. CDR3 DNA: TGTGCCAGCACAGGCGTTCTTACAGATACGCAGTATTTT. This gives the protein CASTGVLTDTQYF.

This chain links TRBV11-1 with TRBJ2-7; TRBD2 matches 8 bases. This CDR3 comprises 14 residues. V gave up 1 base and J gave up 6 bases; unmatched junction bases: 5. Per the germline V gene, CDR1 is SGHAT and CDR2 is FQDESV (reference sequence). The CDR3 loop reads CASSLGSGRSEQYF. The CDR3 coding sequence is TGTGCCAGCAGCTTAGGAAGCGGGAGATCCGAGCAGTACTTC. Full variable domain (rest looked up from reference TRBV11-1 and TRBJ2-7): EAEVAQSPRYKITEKSQAVAFWCDPISGHATLYWYRQILGQGPELLVQFQDESVVDDSQLPKDRFSAERLKGVDSTLKIQPAELGDSAMYLCASSLGSGRSEQYFGPGTRLTVT.

This clonotype showed up many times. The chain is built from TRBV27 and TRBJ2-1; possible D gene TRBD1, 6 bases. This CDR3 contains 15 residues. The germline CDR1 and CDR2 sequences are MNHEY and SMNVEV (reference sequence). Trimming shortened V by 0 bases and J by 4 bases, and 10 bases separated the two germline ends. The chain's CDR3 is CASSLSRDTYNEQFF. For the CDR3, the DNA is TGTGCCAGCAGTTTATCCAGGGACACGTACAATGAGCAGTTCTTC.

This clonotype was found many times. The CDR3: CASSQEAVGGYTF. CDR3 bases: TGTGCCAGCAGCCAAGAGGCCGTTGGTGGCTACACCTTC. J is TRBJ1-2 and V is TRBV3-1, with D unresolved. Trimming removed 0 bases at V and 7 bases at J, with 9 bases between. Looked up from germline, CDR1 is LGHDT and CDR2 is YNNKEL (reference sequence). This CDR3 contains 13 residues.

This clonotype was counted ten times or more. The CDR3 here is CSVELTRANYNEQFF. CDR3 bases: TGCAGCGTTGAACTTACACGGGCTAACTACAATGAGCAGTTCTTC. The genes are TRBV29-1 and TRBJ2-1; no definite D call. The CDR3 has 15 amino acids. Per the germline V gene, CDR1 is SQVTM and CDR2 is ANQGSEA. V lost 2 bases to trimming and J lost 3 bases, with 14 bases between them.

This rearrangement joins TRBV29-1 to TRBJ1-1; a possible D gene is TRBD1 (5 bases). Trimming took 5 bases from V and 6 from J, leaving 13 bases between them. This CDR3 is built from 12 residues. Germline CDR1 reads SQVTM; CDR2 reads ANQGSEA. The CDR3 coding sequence is TGCAGCGTTTATAGGGGTCTCTCTGAAGCTTTCTTT. It codes for CSVYRGLSEAFF.

This clonotype was observed many times. This chain joins TRBV7-9 and TRBJ1-1; D is perhaps TRBD1 (6 bases). CDR1 is SEHNR, CDR2 FQNEAQ, per germline (reference sequence). The CDR3 totals 12 residues. V dropped 5 bases and J dropped 8 bases, with 12 bases sitting between them. The CDR3 loop is CASSPGGQEAFF. The DNA of the CDR3 is TGTGCCAGCAGCCCCGGGGGACAAGAAGCTTTCTTT.